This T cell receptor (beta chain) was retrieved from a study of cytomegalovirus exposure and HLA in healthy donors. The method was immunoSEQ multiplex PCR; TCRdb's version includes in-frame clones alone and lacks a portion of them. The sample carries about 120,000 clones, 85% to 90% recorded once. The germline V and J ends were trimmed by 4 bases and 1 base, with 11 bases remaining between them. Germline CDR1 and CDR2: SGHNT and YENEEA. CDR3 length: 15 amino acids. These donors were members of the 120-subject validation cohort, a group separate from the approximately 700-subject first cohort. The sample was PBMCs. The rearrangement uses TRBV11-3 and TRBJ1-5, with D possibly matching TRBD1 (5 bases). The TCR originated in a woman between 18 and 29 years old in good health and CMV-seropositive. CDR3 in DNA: TGTGCCAGCAGCTCCCCTCAGGGCAGCAATCAGCCCCAGCATTTT. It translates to CASSSPQGSNQPQHF.